This record looks at one TCR beta chain sequence and its context. The CDR3 totals 15 residues. Germline assignment: CDR1 LGHNA and CDR2 YSLEER. The J segment lost 8 bases and the V segment lost 0 bases, leaving 8 bases of the junction unmatched. Treatment defined: randomized to nivolumab then ipilimumab (arm A) or the reverse (arm B). DNA-damaging chemotherapy had not been given to any patient beforehand. PBMC sorting kept live CD3+CD8+ cells without CD19 or CD56. These data come from a study of sequential checkpoint blockade in melanoma. Study-wide background: Randomization was 1:1 between first-line nivolumab→ipilimumab and ipilimumab→nivolumab. Maintenance nivolumab came after either treatment sequence.

This table comes from immunoSEQ multiplex PCR, and its TCRdb copy is limited to in-frame clones, with some not included. The data hold roughly 16,000 clones, with roughly three quarters observed a single time. Sample: CD8+ T cells sorted from blood (inferred from file names), taken from a patient given nivolumab and ipilimumab in sequence. The TCR originated in a human donor with melanoma. V gene TRBV4-3 combines with J gene TRBJ1-1; 8 bases match TRBD1. Here the CDR3 DNA reads TGCGCCAGCAGCCAAGAGCTGGGACAGGCCCGGGAAGCTTTCTTT. This gives the protein CASSQELGQAREAFF.